The rows below give T cell receptor beta chains drawn from one sample of a study of tumor and adjacent non-tumor tissue in lung cancer. TCRdb reprocessed the multiplex PCR reads via MiXCR and lists one record per CDR3 protein. This repertoire shows about 110,000 distinct CDR3 sequences, approximately 80% found once; its top ten account for more than 20%. The sequenced material came from lung tumor tissue. The receptor source for this set is a man in his 70s with non-small cell lung cancer. The conserved cysteine and the conserved F or W are not part of the CDR3 here. Clone size, where shown, is once, few, many, or a class for clones that have expanded.

cdr3_aa: ASSELAGDPSTVGEQY; v_call: TRBV6-1; clone_size: .
cdr3_aa: ASTSGTEGFNSPLH; v_call: TRBV12-3/TRBV12-4; clone_size: .
cdr3_aa: ASSAMIPGGHNKQF; v_call: TRBV6-1; clone_size: .
cdr3_aa: ASRPGQGDTGELF; v_call: TRBV2; clone_size: .
cdr3_aa: ASSLRAMYYNSPFH; v_call: TRBV13; clone_size: .
cdr3_aa: ASSDGLAGSVETQY; v_call: TRBV5-4; clone_size: .
cdr3_aa: VSSLTPRLNTQY; v_call: TRBV11-2; clone_size: .
cdr3_aa: SVEGCRGEDVQF; v_call: TRBV29-1; clone_size: .
cdr3_aa: PSNFSWAGSEQY; v_call: TRBV6-5; clone_size: .
cdr3_aa: ASRLDQWAPYEQY; v_call: TRBV11-2; clone_size: once
cdr3_aa: ASSESIWRNLSYEQY; v_call: TRBV10-2; clone_size: .
cdr3_aa: ASNTSSGRGNEQL; v_call: TRBV6-6; clone_size: .
cdr3_aa: ASSRDRANNQPQH; v_call: TRBV28; clone_size: many
cdr3_aa: ACSQAVISSYNLPLH; v_call: TRBV4-1; clone_size: .
cdr3_aa: ASSLAQGTDTQY; v_call: TRBV5-4; clone_size: many
cdr3_aa: ASSQGQGLYDQY; v_call: TRBV4-2; clone_size: .
cdr3_aa: ASSLEGGAPRNEQF; v_call: TRBV7-2; clone_size: once
cdr3_aa: TSYGVAGVGTGELF; v_call: TRBV4-2; clone_size: once
cdr3_aa: SVFGIPHEKLF; v_call: TRBV29-1; clone_size: .
cdr3_aa: ASSQRPAGGTQF; v_call: TRBV11-1; clone_size: .
cdr3_aa: AGSLGTGPSYEHY; v_call: TRBV11-2; clone_size: .
cdr3_aa: ASSYRTGEY; v_call: TRBV6-5; clone_size: .
cdr3_aa: ASRDRGPGAF; v_call: TRBV10-2; clone_size: .
cdr3_aa: VNSSMGGFVVETQY; v_call: TRBV28; clone_size: .
cdr3_aa: ASSPHVGGDSYEQY; v_call: TRBV12-3/TRBV12-4; clone_size: .
cdr3_aa: AWSVKGLAEETQY; v_call: TRBV30; clone_size: many
cdr3_aa: TSSLRPGWMNTEAF; v_call: TRBV11-3; clone_size: once
cdr3_aa: ASSEQLGAMNTEAF; v_call: TRBV6-1; clone_size: .
cdr3_aa: ASSYPMTGHQDTQY; v_call: TRBV6-2/TRBV6-3; clone_size: .
cdr3_aa: ASSRSESYEHY; v_call: TRBV10-2; clone_size: .
cdr3_aa: ASRSGFRRYGTEAF; v_call: TRBV6-6; clone_size: .
cdr3_aa: ASNFLGTTNTGELF; v_call: TRBV12-3/TRBV12-4; clone_size: once
cdr3_aa: ASSDLTAIRNTIY; v_call: TRBV6-1; clone_size: .
cdr3_aa: ASSVGSGGRLCNEQF; v_call: TRBV12-3/TRBV12-4; clone_size: .
cdr3_aa: KVELYDNGVDNEQF; v_call: TRBV29-1; clone_size: .
cdr3_aa: ASCYRGGRNYGYT; v_call: TRBV6-5; clone_size: .
cdr3_aa: ASSSSGRASTGGLF; v_call: TRBV6-1; clone_size: .
cdr3_aa: ASFLGTSGGYNEQF; v_call: TRBV11-3; clone_size: .
cdr3_aa: SASRQGASNSPLH; v_call: TRBV20-1; clone_size: .
cdr3_aa: AGCMTGGQSLLH; v_call: TRBV11-2; clone_size: .
cdr3_aa: ASSFAGTQETQY; v_call: TRBV6-6; clone_size: .
cdr3_aa: SVFSATRDTEAF; v_call: TRBV29-1; clone_size: .
cdr3_aa: SARRGVNEQN; v_call: TRBV29-1; clone_size: .
cdr3_aa: SSSRDPAGADYNDQF; v_call: TRBV4-3; clone_size: .
cdr3_aa: ASSDTGGYIFSPLH; v_call: TRBV6-5; clone_size: many
cdr3_aa: ASRRDREANEQF; v_call: TRBV14; clone_size: many
cdr3_aa: ASNMGPGSTYEQY; v_call: TRBV5-4; clone_size: .
cdr3_aa: ASSKGTEREQY; v_call: TRBV11-2; clone_size: .